The present entry profiles one T cell receptor (beta chain) with its context. As processed by the authors: Estimates of nucleated cell counts were drawn from the amplification of reference gene primers. Some clones are missing from TCRdb's copy, which holds only in-frame ones; the method was immunoSEQ multiplex PCR. The DNA gave D and trimming, while V, J and clone size come from that table. The sample lists about 240,000 clones; about nine tenths were seen once. The data are from a study of blood T cell repertoires in COVID-19. About the research overall: Samples came from the United States, Italy and Spain, spanning acute and convalescent COVID-19. Sources were T cells, B-cell-depleted T cells, or PBMCs; the material itself was cDNA or gDNA.

With 0 bases clipped from V and 8 bases from J, the junction kept 2 bases outside the gene matches. The V gene's germline CDR1 is MNHEY and CDR2 SVGAGI. This CDR3 region has 14 residues. Sequenced material: peripheral blood. V gene TRBV6-5 combines with J gene TRBJ1-3; 9 bases map to TRBD1. The receptor comes from a man between 60 and 75 years old with acute or convalescent COVID-19. Here the CDR3 DNA reads TGTGCCAGCAGTTACTCAGGACAGGGGTACACCATATATTTT. It encodes CASSYSGQGYTIYF.